The clone carrying this T cell receptor beta chain was recorded only once. No antigen is known for it. A much larger clone differs by one base, so this may be a read error. TCR beta CDR3 region amplification was performed from RNA transcripts. HTBI primers were the set used in a first-round RT-PCR of the TCR CDR3. In TCRdb, the multiplex PCR reads were re-called with MiXCR into one record per CDR3 protein. Here the sample spans roughly 700,000 distinct CDR3 sequences, about 14% being singletons. These data are taken from a study of T cells in Graves' hyperthyroidism and ophthalmopathy. Study outcomes and limitations: Ophthalmopathy stood apart from stable hyperthyroidism in a 13 V-J model.

Reasons for excluding patients were uncontrolled infection, other autoimmune disease, pregnancy or lactation. Clinical symptoms, serum thyroxine and TRAb, thyroid ultrasound and orbital computed tomography together formed the diagnostic basis. The CDR3 runs to 16 residues. The ends were cut back, 3 bases at V and 0 bases at J, with 12 bases in the middle. In germline, CDR1 is KGHSH, CDR2 LQKENI. The chain links TRBV18 to TRBJ2-1, with D possibly being TRBD1 (5 bases). The receptor's source is a woman aged 18-29 years with Graves' hyperthyroidism. Specimen: blood. CDR3 nucleotides: TGTGCCAGCTCACCGTGGGGCTGGAGCTCCTACAATGAGCAGTTCTTC. Protein: CASSPWGWSSYNEQFF. The full variable domain, completed using reference TRBV18 and TRBJ2-1, is NAGVMQNPRHLVRRRGQEARLRCSPMKGHSHVYWYRQLPEEGLKFMVYLQKENIIDESGMPKERFSAEFPKEGPSILRIQQVVRGDSAAYFCASSPWGWSSYNEQFFGPGTRLTVL.